The present entry profiles one T cell receptor (beta chain) with its context. Its antigen is unidentified. Germline assignment: CDR1 LNHDA and CDR2 SQIVND (reference sequence). The V end lost 5 bases, the J end lost 1 base, and 9 bases lay between the germline ends. The CDR3 totals 13 residues. Generated by immunoSEQ multiplex PCR, the TCRdb table keeps only in-frame clones and is missing some. The table shows fewer than 5,000 clones, with 66% occurring only once. This entry is derived from a study of CD8 T cell repertoires and HIV-1 epitope variants. The sequence was collected from a male donor with HIV. The chain has TRBV19 and TRBJ2-7; perhaps TRBD2 as D (6 bases). The sample consisted of cultured CD8+ T cells derived from PBMCs. Here the CDR3 reads CASSPGTSYEQYF. The CDR3 DNA is TGTGCCAGTAGTCCCGGGACTTCCTACGAGCAGTACTTC.